This T cell receptor beta chain was sequenced in a study of cytomegalovirus exposure and HLA in healthy donors. Vbeta (60) and Jbeta (13) primers were used in the PCR. Clones were sequenced by immunoSEQ multiplex PCR, and TCRdb holds only the in-frame ones, with some missing. The sample lists more than 65,000 clones, around 76% seen once, with approximately 5.6% in the top ten. CDR3 size: 15 residues. The ends lost 6 bases at V and 2 bases at J; junction bases unmatched: 5. Germline lookup yields CDR1 MNHEY and CDR2 SVGAGI. The rearrangement uses TRBV6-5 and TRBJ2-1; TRBD1 matches 9 bases. The TCR sequence derives from a man aged 18 to 35 in good health and CMV-seropositive. Sequencing input: PBMCs. The CDR3 region is CASRQTGGAYNEQFF. CDR3 nucleotides: TGTGCCAGCAGGCAGACAGGGGGGGCCTACAATGAGCAGTTCTTC.